This is a list of T cell receptor beta chains from one sample in a study of OX40 agonist ivuxolimab in advanced cancers. Repertoires were generated with immunoSEQ multiplex PCR, while TCRdb's copy carries only in-frame clones and drops some. The sample carries about 41,000 clones, about 81% recorded once. Sequencing was performed on CD4+ or CD8+ T cells sorted from blood, taken in a trial of the OX40 agonist ivuxolimab. The receptor source for this set is an adult with an advanced solid tumor such as melanoma, head and neck, liver or kidney cancer. CDR3s include the opening cysteine and the closing phenylalanine or tryptophan. A D gene is named only where the DNA matches it firmly. Size is stated for part of the rows, as once, few or many counts, or as a class when the clone is expanded.

clone size: -
V gene: TRBV7-2
J gene: TRBJ2-7
D gene: -
CDR3 protein: CASSLVGSEQYF
CDR3 DNA: TGTGCCAGCAGCTTAGTCGGCTCCGAGCAGTACTTC

clone size: -
V gene: TRBV7-6
J gene: TRBJ2-2
D gene: -
CDR3 protein: CASSFDTGELFF
CDR3 DNA: TGTGCCAGCAGCTTTGACACCGGGGAGCTGTTTTTT

clone size: -
V gene: TRBV5-1
J gene: TRBJ2-1
D gene: TRBD2
CDR3 protein: CASSLLGLADIRSSYNEQFF
CDR3 DNA: TGCGCCAGCAGCTTACTGGGACTAGCGGATATTCGCAGCTCCTACAATGAGCAGTTCTTC

clone size: -
V gene: TRBV29-1
J gene: TRBJ2-3
D gene: -
CDR3 protein: CSVATATSTDTQYF
CDR3 DNA: TGCAGCGTTGCGACAGCCACTAGCACAGATACGCAGTATTTT

clone size: -
V gene: TRBV6-5
J gene: TRBJ2-5
D gene: -
CDR3 protein: CASHRAETQYF
CDR3 DNA: TGTGCCAGCCATAGAGCAGAGACCCAGTACTTC

clone size: -
V gene: TRBV2
J gene: TRBJ2-1
D gene: -
CDR3 protein: CASSESTASSEQFF
CDR3 DNA: TGTGCCAGCAGTGAGTCGACAGCTTCGAGTGAGCAGTTCTTC

clone size: few
V gene: TRBV6-5
J gene: TRBJ2-7
D gene: -
CDR3 protein: CASSYSRQFGYEQYF
CDR3 DNA: TGTGCCAGCAGTTACTCACGACAGTTTGGCTACGAGCAGTACTTC

clone size: -
V gene: TRBV2
J gene: TRBJ2-5
D gene: TRBD1
CDR3 protein: CASSGNRGQETQYF
CDR3 DNA: TGTGCCAGCAGTGGGAACAGGGGCCAAGAGACCCAGTACTTC

clone size: once
V gene: TRBV18
J gene: TRBJ2-3
D gene: -
CDR3 protein: CASSRALMGDTQYF
CDR3 DNA: TGTGCCAGCTCACGGGCCCTGATGGGGGATACGCAGTATTTT

clone size: -
V gene: TRBV5-1
J gene: TRBJ1-1
D gene: TRBD1
CDR3 protein: CASSSQQGAADTEAFF
CDR3 DNA: TGCGCCAGCAGCAGCCAACAGGGGGCTGCGGACACTGAAGCTTTCTTT

clone size: -
V gene: TRBV13
J gene: TRBJ2-7
D gene: TRBD2
CDR3 protein: CASSHPGLAKREQYF
CDR3 DNA: TGTGCCAGCAGCCACCCGGGACTAGCAAAGCGCGAGCAGTACTTC

clone size: -
V gene: TRBV19
J gene: TRBJ1-2
D gene: -
CDR3 protein: CASTDGGPGAANNYGYTF
CDR3 DNA: TGTGCCAGTACCGATGGAGGCCCGGGGGCAGCCAACAACTATGGCTACACCTTC

clone size: -
V gene: TRBV10-3
J gene: TRBJ2-1
D gene: -
CDR3 protein: CAIRADLSSYNEQFF
CDR3 DNA: TGTGCCATCAGAGCGGACCTTAGCTCCTACAATGAGCAGTTCTTC

clone size: -
V gene: TRBV6-5
J gene: TRBJ1-2
D gene: -
CDR3 protein: CASSYKGSYGYTF
CDR3 DNA: TGTGCCAGCAGTTACAAGGGGTCCTATGGCTACACCTTC

clone size: -
V gene: TRBV4-2
J gene: TRBJ2-7
D gene: -
CDR3 protein: CASSLGGGVDYEQYF
CDR3 DNA: TGTGCCAGCAGCTTAGGGGGCGGGGTGGACTACGAGCAGTACTTC

clone size: -
V gene: TRBV6-5
J gene: TRBJ2-1
D gene: -
CDR3 protein: CASSRVLSSYNEQFF
CDR3 DNA: TGTGCCAGCAGTAGGGTACTCAGCTCCTACAATGAGCAGTTCTTC

clone size: -
V gene: TRBV11-3
J gene: TRBJ2-1
D gene: -
CDR3 protein: CASSLVLSNEQFF
CDR3 DNA: TGTGCCAGCAGCTTAGTTTTGTCGAATGAGCAGTTCTTC

clone size: once
V gene: TRBV2
J gene: TRBJ1-5
D gene: -
CDR3 protein: CASSEREGGNQPQHF
CDR3 DNA: TGTGCCAGCAGTGAGAGGGAAGGGGGTAATCAGCCCCAGCATTTT

clone size: -
V gene: TRBV7-9
J gene: TRBJ2-1
D gene: TRBD2
CDR3 protein: CASSSLAGAPYNEQFF
CDR3 DNA: TGTGCCAGCAGCTCCTTAGCGGGAGCTCCGTACAATGAGCAGTTCTTC

clone size: -
V gene: TRBV11-3
J gene: TRBJ2-3
D gene: -
CDR3 protein: CASSRPPTDTQYF
CDR3 DNA: TGTGCCAGCAGCCGCCCCCCCACAGATACGCAGTATTTT

clone size: medium-sized
V gene: TRBV20-1
J gene: TRBJ2-7
D gene: -
CDR3 protein: CSARENHEQYF
CDR3 DNA: TGCAGTGCTAGAGAGAACCACGAGCAGTACTTC

clone size: -
V gene: TRBV5-1
J gene: TRBJ2-2
D gene: -
CDR3 protein: CASADVMNTGELFF
CDR3 DNA: TGCGCCAGCGCGGACGTAATGAACACCGGGGAGCTGTTTTTT

clone size: -
V gene: TRBV4-1
J gene: TRBJ2-7
D gene: TRBD2
CDR3 protein: CASSPTATSGAEQYF
CDR3 DNA: TGCGCCAGCAGCCCAACGGCAACTAGCGGGGCCGAGCAGTACTTC

clone size: few
V gene: TRBV11-3
J gene: TRBJ2-1
D gene: -
CDR3 protein: CASSPAGRAASYNEQFF
CDR3 DNA: TGTGCCAGCAGCCCCGCGGGACGGGCTGCCTCCTACAATGAGCAGTTCTTC

clone size: -
V gene: TRBV7-6
J gene: TRBJ2-1
D gene: -
CDR3 protein: CASTPELSDNEQFF
CDR3 DNA: TGTGCCAGCACTCCGGAGCTCTCTGACAATGAGCAGTTCTTC

clone size: -
V gene: TRBV10-3
J gene: TRBJ2-5
D gene: -
CDR3 protein: CAISTSGETQYF
CDR3 DNA: TGTGCCATCAGTACCTCGGGTGAGACCCAGTACTTC

clone size: -
V gene: TRBV9
J gene: TRBJ1-2
D gene: -
CDR3 protein: CASSPPMGAGYGYTF
CDR3 DNA: TGTGCCAGCAGCCCCCCGATGGGGGCAGGCTATGGCTACACCTTC

clone size: -
V gene: TRBV9
J gene: TRBJ1-2
D gene: TRBD1
CDR3 protein: CASSVGQGGVYGYTF
CDR3 DNA: TGTGCCAGCAGCGTAGGACAGGGCGGTGTCTATGGCTACACCTTC

clone size: once
V gene: TRBV25-1
J gene: TRBJ1-4
D gene: TRBD1
CDR3 protein: CASSAVPGQGDYNEKLFF
CDR3 DNA: TGTGCCAGCAGTGCAGTCCCGGGACAGGGGGACTATAATGAAAAACTGTTTTTT

clone size: -
V gene: TRBV7-9
J gene: TRBJ1-4
D gene: TRBD1
CDR3 protein: CASSPQGAPDEKLFF
CDR3 DNA: TGTGCCAGCAGCCCACAGGGGGCGCCGGATGAAAAACTGTTTTTT

clone size: -
V gene: TRBV29-1
J gene: TRBJ2-3
D gene: -
CDR3 protein: CSVQLGGTDTQYF
CDR3 DNA: TGCAGCGTCCAACTGGGGGGCACAGATACGCAGTATTTT

clone size: -
V gene: TRBV6-5
J gene: TRBJ1-1
D gene: TRBD1
CDR3 protein: CASRQGGRPEAFF
CDR3 DNA: TGTGCCAGCAGACAGGGGGGAAGACCTGAAGCTTTCTTT